The next 13 T cell receptor beta chains were all read from a single sample in a study of blood T cells in healthy people across ages. Alongside a J-beta primer mix, a sample-barcoded 5' primer served in a second PCR lasting roughly 6 to 11 cycles. Via MiXCR, TCRdb re-called the 5' RACE reads, giving one row per CDR3 protein. This table holds 450,000 to 700,000 distinct CDR3 sequences, 27% found once. The specimen was blood. The receptors originated from a woman in her 70s in good health.

This clonotype was picked up a small number of times. In DNA, the CDR3 is TGCAGTGCTAGGACGGGCGGGGGGCCCTCCTACGAGCAGTACTTC. This sequence encodes CSARTGGGPSYEQYF. The V and J genes are TRBV20-1 and TRBJ2-7; 8 bases are a match to TRBD2. The CDR3 totals 15 residues. With V trimmed by 3 bases and J by 0 bases, 7 bases remained unmatched. In germline, CDR1 is DFQATT, CDR2 SNEGSKA (reference sequence).

This clonotype came up a few times. The rearrangement joins TRBV20-1 to TRBJ2-2, with TRBD2 matching over 7 bases. The V gene end was trimmed by 6 bases and the J gene end by 3 bases; junction bases not matched to a gene: 7. Germline V gene sequence: CDR1 DFQATT, CDR2 SNEGSKA (reference sequence). CDR3 size: 14 residues. In DNA form, the CDR3 reads TGCAGTGCACAAAGCGGGGCCGACACCGGGGAGCTGTTTTTT. It encodes CSAQSGADTGELFF.

This clonotype appeared a few times. The CDR3 is CASSLQGIPSTDTQYF. As DNA, the CDR3 is TGTGCCAGCAGCTTACAGGGCATCCCTAGCACAGATACGCAGTATTTT. The chain is built from TRBV11-2 and TRBJ2-3, with D perhaps matching TRBD1 (5 bases). The CDR3 length is 16 residues. Germline lookup yields CDR1 SGHAT and CDR2 FQNNGV. Trimming took off 2 bases at V and 0 bases at J, with 12 bases between the two ends.

This clonotype was seen a handful of times. V usage is TRBV4-1 and J usage is TRBJ2-5, with D possibly being TRBD2 (5 bases). Germline V gene lookup returns CDR1 MGHRA and CDR2 YSYEKL. The ends were cut back, 0 bases at V and 2 bases at J, with 16 bases in the middle. This CDR3 has 17 residues. The CDR3: CASSQDPDYRTQETQYF. The CDR3 DNA is TGCGCCAGCAGCCAAGATCCCGACTACCGGACTCAAGAGACCCAGTACTTC.

CDR3 in DNA: TGCAGCGTTGCTGCGCCCACAGATACGCAGTATTTT. This codes for CSVAAPTDTQYF. The rearrangement joins TRBV29-1 to TRBJ2-3; D remains unclear. This CDR3 has 12 amino acids. CDR1 and CDR2 (germline): SQVTM, ANQGSEA. V dropped 4 bases and J dropped 2 bases, with 7 bases sitting between them.

This clonotype was recorded a few times. The chain links TRBV4-3 to TRBJ2-6; D call uncertain. V lost 1 base and J lost 0, with 7 bases in between. Germline V gives CDR1 LGHNA, CDR2 YSLEER. The CDR3 runs to 16 residues. Here the CDR3 DNA reads TGCGCCAGCAGCCAAGCTTTCACCTCTGGGGCCAACGTCCTGACTTTC. As protein: CASSQAFTSGANVLTF.

This clonotype appeared a few times. The J gene is TRBJ2-1, the V gene TRBV2; 7 nucleotides line up with TRBD2. The CDR3 consists of 16 residues. CDR1 is SNHLY and CDR2 is FYNNEI in the germline V gene. V lost 7 bases, J lost 0 bases, and 9 bases stayed unmatched. CDR3 residues: CASMAIPGGSYNEQFF. The CDR3 region has the DNA TGTGCCAGCATGGCGATCCCGGGGGGCTCCTACAATGAGCAGTTCTTC.

The CDR3 DNA reads TGTGCCACCAGTGATCCGAAACCGGGACCGCACCAAGAGACCCAGTACTTC. Protein: CATSDPKPGPHQETQYF. This chain uses TRBV24-1 with TRBJ2-5; either TRBD1 or TRBD2 may fit D (5 bases each). Trimming cost V 3 bases and J 0 bases, with 16 bases left between them. The CDR3 is 17 residues long. Germline V gives CDR1 KGHDR, CDR2 SFDVKD.

The chain couples TRBV20-1 to TRBJ2-3, with 8 bases aligning to TRBD2. Per germline, CDR1 DFQATT and CDR2 SNEGSKA (reference sequence). Trimming at V came to 1 base and at J to 5 bases, leaving 14 bases not matched to a gene. The CDR3 has 17 residues. CDR3 in amino acids: CSARVPGLVRGKDTQYF. CDR3 sequence (DNA): TGCAGTGCTAGAGTTCCGGGACTAGTTAGAGGGAAAGATACGCAGTATTTT.

The rearrangement joins TRBV11-2 to TRBJ1-3, with TRBD1 as a possible D gene (5 bases). Germline loops: CDR1 SGHAT, CDR2 FQNNGV. The V and J ends lost 2 bases and 2 bases respectively, with 10 bases between them. CDR3 length: 15 amino acids. The CDR3, as DNA: TGTGCCAGCAGCTTAACTCCAGGGACTGGAAACACCATATATTTT. It specifies CASSLTPGTGNTIYF.

The rearrangement uses TRBV18 and TRBJ2-7, with D uncertain. The CDR3 sequence is 13 residues long. Trimming shortened V by 2 bases and J by 5 bases, and 10 bases separated the two germline ends. Germline assignment: CDR1 KGHSH and CDR2 LQKENI. This chain's CDR3 is CASSPMGLHEQYF. CDR3 nucleotide sequence: TGTGCCAGCTCACCAATGGGTTTACACGAGCAGTACTTC. Full variable domain (remainder filled in from reference TRBV18 and TRBJ2-7): NAGVMQNPRHLVRRRGQEARLRCSPMKGHSHVYWYRQLPEEGLKFMVYLQKENIIDESGMPKERFSAEFPKEGPSILRIQQVVRGDSAAYFCASSPMGLHEQYFGPGTRLTVT.

The J gene is TRBJ1-3, the V gene TRBV9; D is ambiguous. The germline CDR1 and CDR2 sequences are SGDLS and YYNGEE. V was pared by 0 bases and J by 0 bases, with 10 bases between. The CDR3 is 16 residues long. CDR3 loop: CASSVDPTFSGNTIYF. In DNA form, the CDR3 reads TGTGCCAGCAGCGTAGATCCTACGTTCTCTGGAAACACCATATATTTT.

The chain uses TRBV12-3 or TRBV12-4 and TRBJ2-5, with 8 bases that match TRBD2. With V trimmed by 1 base and J by 7 bases, 5 bases remained unmatched. CDR3 length: 14 amino acids. CDR3 region: CASSLGLAGPTQYF. CDR3 sequence (DNA): TGTGCCAGCAGTTTAGGTCTAGCGGGCCCGACCCAGTACTTC.